This T cell receptor (beta chain) was recovered during a study of regulatory T cells in long-lasting Graves disease. Indicated time point: newly diagnosed GD, antithyroid drugs for less than 3 months. From PBMCs, RNA was extracted and then used to make the TCR library. The authors drew patients from an endocrinology department in Xi'an, China. The collection involved drawing roughly 9 milliliters of peripheral blood into EDTA tubes. The V and J ends lost 0 bases and 2 bases respectively, with 17 bases between them. Looked up from germline, CDR1 is MGHRA and CDR2 is YSYEKL. This CDR3 comprises 17 residues. CDR3-region Arm-PCR and iRepertoire HTBI primers produced the TCR beta libraries. TCRdb processed the multiplex PCR reads anew with MiXCR; each CDR3 protein has one entry. The repertoire consists of 300,000 to 450,000 distinct CDR3 sequences, with 15% occurring once and the leading ten covering about a fifth.

This clonotype was detected ten times or more. The receptor's source is a female donor with Graves disease. The material sequenced was peripheral blood mononuclear cells (PBMCs), taken at new diagnosis, from a patient treated with antithyroid drugs. The genes are TRBV4-1 and TRBJ2-7; D gene unclear. CDR3 amino acids: CASSQDTVPVPPYEQYF. CDR3 bases: TGCGCCAGCAGCCAAGATACCGTCCCGGTCCCCCCCTACGAGCAGTACTTC.